Listed below are T cell receptor beta chains from one sample, sequenced in a study of blood T cell repertoires in COVID-19. The method was immunoSEQ multiplex PCR; TCRdb's version includes in-frame clones alone and lacks a portion of them. The table records some 150,000 clones, 87% of them present only once. Sequenced: peripheral blood. The origin of the receptors is a woman in her fifties or sixties with active or convalescent COVID-19. Each CDR3 is given without its conserved first and last residue. Not every row has a clone size; where given, it reads once, few, many or a size class.

AISTGFTGNTIY	TRBJ1-3	TRBV10-3	12	once
ASSPVYEQY	TRBJ2-7	TRBV13	9	.
ASSFRDITYNEQF	TRBJ2-1	TRBV11-2	13	.
ASGLGTTNTGELF	TRBJ2-2	TRBV12-5	13	.
ASSPVGSRDGYT	TRBJ1-2	TRBV18	12	.
ASSQSPGASGNTIY	TRBJ1-3	TRBV14	14	.
ASSETGGSSSYEQY	TRBJ2-7	TRBV5-1	14	.
SVEDLARGQY	TRBJ2-7	TRBV29-1	10	.
ASSPPPGTSGGYEQY	TRBJ2-7	TRBV4-1	15	.
ASSFRGYDEKLF	TRBJ1-4	TRBV5-6	12	.
ASSSTGVKSYEQY	TRBJ2-7	TRBV5-8	13	.
ASSQIMTALNTEAF	TRBJ1-1	TRBV5-1	14	few
ASSFSQVSYEQY	TRBJ2-7	TRBV5-1	12	.
ASSDSAGNEKLF	TRBJ1-4	TRBV2	12	once
ASSLTGTGNTGELF	TRBJ2-2	TRBV7-2	14	once
ASSLAGGLSYEQY	TRBJ2-7	TRBV5-4	13	once
ASSVGHQGEQF	TRBJ2-1	TRBV5-1	11	.
ASSKGQGDGYT	TRBJ1-2	TRBV6-4	11	few
ASSTAGGRNEQF	TRBJ2-1	TRBV6-2/TRBV6-3	12	.
ASSVGADSSGNTIY	TRBJ1-3	TRBV9	14	many
ASSQARAAGGQTQY	TRBJ2-5	TRBV3-1/TRBV3-2	14	.
ASSYSGTGIGGNQPQH	TRBJ1-5	TRBV6-2/TRBV6-3	16	.
ASSRTGNEQF	TRBJ2-1	TRBV27	10	.
ASSVRGWGSVTDTQY	TRBJ2-3	TRBV2	15	.